The 25 T cell receptor beta chains below all came from one sample that was sequenced in a study of CDR3 diversity in severe acne. One entry per CDR3 protein results from TCRdb running MiXCR on the PCR reads. The table has about 85,000 distinct CDR3 sequences, about 52% seen once. Sequenced material: blood. These TCRs come from a male donor in good health, serving as a control.

Here the CDR3 DNA reads TGTGCCAGCAGTTACGCTGGGGCTTCTTACGAGCAGTACTTC. Translation gives CASSYAGASYEQYF. The gene calls are TRBV6-5 and TRBJ2-7, with a weak D call TRBD1 (5 bases). CDR3 length: 14 amino acids. CDR1 and CDR2 (germline): MNHEY, SVGAGI. The V end was cut by 2 bases, the J end by 4 bases, with 12 bases between.

The rearrangement links TRBV20-1 to TRBJ1-6; 7 positions agree with TRBD1. CDR1 DFQATT and CDR2 SNEGSKA come from the germline V gene (reference sequence). Trimming took 0 bases from V and 9 from J; bases not matched to a gene: 8. This CDR3 comprises 15 residues. In DNA, the CDR3 is TGCAGTGCTAGAGATCGCAACAGGGGAGCTTCACCCCTCCACTTT. Translated, it gives CSARDRNRGASPLHF.

The chain has TRBV2 and TRBJ1-5; the D is unclear. The V end was cut by 7 bases, the J end by 4 bases, with 11 bases between. Germline V gene sequence: CDR1 SNHLY, CDR2 FYNNEI. CDR3 size: 13 residues. CDR3 sequence (DNA): TGTGCCAGCACGAACTGGGAAAATCAGCCCCAGCATTTT. It yields the protein CASTNWENQPQHF.

CDR3 coding DNA: TGTGCCTTTCCCGTCGGGAACCCGCAGTATTTT. Translating gives CAFPVGNPQYF. This chain joins TRBV7-9 and TRBJ2-3; possibly TRBD2 for D (5 bases). V was trimmed by 11 bases and J by 10 bases, leaving 16 bases between them. The CDR3 extends over 11 amino acids. Germline V gene sequence: CDR1 SEHNR, CDR2 FQNEAQ (reference sequence). Filled out from reference TRBV7-9 and TRBJ2-3, the complete variable domain reads DTGVSQNPRHKITKRGQNVTFRCDPISEHNRLYWYRQTLGQGPEFLTYFQNEAQLEKSRLLSDRFSAERPKGSFSTLEIQRTEQGDSAMYLCAFPVGNPQYFGPGTRLTVL.

The rearrangement joins TRBV11-3 to TRBJ1-3; D may be TRBD1 (5 bases). Per germline, CDR1 SGHNT and CDR2 YENEEA. V shed 5 bases and J shed 5 bases, with 16 bases lying between them. This CDR3 has 15 amino acids. The CDR3 reads CASSPGTLGRNTIYF. DNA for the CDR3: TGTGCCAGCAGCCCCGGGACTCTTGGCCGAAACACCATATATTTT.

A remark on this clonotype: One end of the junction varies from germline; a read error may be responsible. The V call is TRBV27, the J call TRBJ1-5; D uncertain. Germline V gene sequence: CDR1 MNHEY, CDR2 SMNVEV (reference sequence). This CDR3 is 13 amino acids long. As DNA, the CDR3 is TGTGCCGGCAGTTTAAACGGCAATCAGCCCCAGCATTTT. Translating it yields CAGSLNGNQPQHF.

In regard to this clonotype: The junction and the germline gene differ at one end; a read error may be behind it. V gene TRBV10-3 combines with J gene TRBJ1-5, with D possibly TRBD1 on 6 matching bases. Germline V gene sequence: CDR1 ENHRY, CDR2 SYGVKD. This CDR3 region has 15 residues. The CDR3 nucleotides are TGTGCCCAGATACGTGGGGGTGGGGGCAATCAGCCTCAGCATTTT. This translates into CAQIRGGGGNQPQHF.

The gene calls are TRBV6-4 and TRBJ2-1, with 9 positions matching TRBD2. The CDR3 runs to 16 residues. Trimming at V came to 2 bases and at J to 4 bases, leaving 6 bases not matched to a gene. CDR1 is MRHNA and CDR2 is SNTAGT in the germline V gene. The CDR3 nucleotides read TGTGCCAGCAGTGACGCGGGGGGGGGCGGGTACAATGAGCAGTTCTTC. It codes for CASSDAGGGGYNEQFF.

In its sample, this clonotype was seen many times. The CDR3 coding sequence is TGTGCCAGCAGTGCGGCGCAGGGAGGAAACACCATATATTTT. It translates to CASSAAQGGNTIYF. This chain connects TRBV6-1 to TRBJ1-3; tentatively, D is TRBD1 (5 bases). The CDR3 is 14 residues long. V lost 4 bases and J lost 4, with 11 bases in between. Germline loops: CDR1 MNHNS, CDR2 SASEGT.

This clonotype has more than one count but fewer than ten. This chain links TRBV7-3 with TRBJ1-6, with D possibly matching TRBD1 (6 bases). The germline V gene has CDR1 SGHTA and CDR2 FQGTGA. The CDR3 loop spans 16 amino acids. Trimming shortened V by 5 bases and J by 8 bases, and 19 bases separated the two germline ends. CDR3 loop: CASSNTGRGLDSPLHF. Written as DNA, the CDR3 is TGTGCCAGCAGCAACACAGGGAGGGGACTGGATTCACCCCTCCACTTT.

This clonotype was detected a few times. The chain has TRBV20-1 and TRBJ1-2; D remains unclear. The CDR3 extends over 11 amino acids. Germline V gene sequence: CDR1 DFQATT, CDR2 SNEGSKA (reference sequence). CDR3 protein: CSAGANYGYTF. Written as DNA, the CDR3 is TGCAGCGCCGGAGCTAACTATGGCTACACCTTC.

With respect to this clonotype: A read error is possible here, since a much larger clone lies one base away. The chain is built from TRBV30 and TRBJ2-7; D is undetermined. The length of the CDR3 is 13 residues. Between the trimmed V and J ends, which lost 2 bases and 3 bases, there was a span of 11 bases. CDR1 is GTSNPN and CDR2 is SVGIG in the germline V gene (reference sequence). The CDR3 region is CAWSRPSLYEQYF. The CDR3, as DNA: TGTGCCTGGAGTCGACCTTCTCTCTACGAGCAGTACTTC.

The CDR3 nucleotides read TGTGCCAGTAGTGGAGGGGATAGCGGGCTGTCATACGAGCAGTACTTC. It yields the protein CASSGGDSGLSYEQYF. The chain is built from TRBV19 and TRBJ2-7, with 7 positions matching TRBD2. The CDR3 totals 16 residues. V shed 5 bases and J 4 bases; nucleotides not matched to a gene: 14. Germline CDR1 reads LNHDA; CDR2 reads SQIVND (reference sequence). Looking up the rest from reference TRBV19 and TRBJ2-7 gives the full variable domain: DGGITQSPKYLFRKEGQNVTLSCEQNLNHDAMYWYRQDPGQGLRLIYYSQIVNDFQKGDIAEGYSVSREKKESFPLTVTSAQKNPTAFYLCASSGGDSGLSYEQYFGPGTRLTVT.

This sequence joins TRBV9 and TRBJ1-2; 8 bases agree with TRBD1. This CDR3 region has 14 residues. Germline CDR1 and CDR2: SGDLS and YYNGEE. The V and J ends lost 4 bases and 4 bases, in that order; junction bases with no gene match: 6. This CDR3 reads CASSLGDRPYGYTF. CDR3 in DNA: TGTGCCAGCAGCTTAGGGGACAGGCCCTATGGCTACACCTTC.

This clonotype came up once. This chain connects TRBV24-1 to TRBJ2-7; tentative D call: TRBD1 (6 bases). Germline V gene sequence: CDR1 KGHDR, CDR2 SFDVKD. Trimming removed 7 bases from V and 1 base from J, with 19 bases in between. The CDR3 loop spans 16 amino acids. For the CDR3, the DNA is TGTGCCACCAGATTCGGATTCTGTGGGACATCCTACGAGCAGTACTTC. Translated, it gives CATRFGFCGTSYEQYF.

This clonotype was detected ten times or more. V is TRBV28 and J is TRBJ2-7; TRBD2 is a possible D gene (7 bases). The CDR3 length is 18 residues. Trimming stripped 3 bases from V and 2 bases from J, with 23 bases between. Germline V gives CDR1 MDHEN, CDR2 SYDVKM. The CDR3 nucleotides read TGTGCCAGCAGTTTCCCCGAGGGCGGGGGCGCGAGTCCCTACGAGCAGTACTTC. Amino acids: CASSFPEGGGASPYEQYF.

The rearrangement links TRBV9 to TRBJ2-2; the D is unclear. Germline V gene lookup returns CDR1 SGDLS and CDR2 YYNGEE. Trimming shortened V by 4 bases and J by 7 bases, and 8 bases separated the two germline ends. This CDR3 has 12 residues. The CDR3 DNA reads as TGTGCCAGCAGCTTACTTAGCGGGGAGCTGTTTTTT. Translating it yields CASSLLSGELFF.

Judged by abundance, this clonotype is medium-sized (0.01 to 0.1%). V usage is TRBV25-1 and J usage is TRBJ2-7; TRBD1 matches at 9 bases. The CDR3 has 16 residues. V shed 1 base, J shed 3 bases, and the junction held 7 bases outside the gene matches. From germline, CDR1 is MGHDK and CDR2 SYGVNS. The chain's CDR3 is CASSESPGQGHYEQYF. The CDR3 region has the DNA TGTGCCAGCAGTGAATCCCCGGGACAGGGCCACTACGAGCAGTACTTC.

This chain joins TRBV29-1 and TRBJ2-6; D perhaps matches TRBD1 (8 bases). V gave up 6 bases and J gave up 4 bases, with 19 bases separating them. CDR1 SQVTM and CDR2 ANQGSEA come from the germline V gene. CDR3 length equals 16 residues. The CDR3 nucleotides read TGCAGCGTGGGGGGGCAGGGGGCTGGAGGGGCCAACGTCCTGACTTTC. The encoded protein is CSVGGQGAGGANVLTF.

This clonotype was seen at least ten times. The rearrangement links TRBV2 to TRBJ1-5; no clear D gene. CDR3 size: 15 residues. Trimming took off 7 bases at V and 2 bases at J, with 15 bases between the two ends. CDR1 and CDR2 from the germline V gene are SNHLY and FYNNEI. CDR3 protein: CASKVAGMGNQPQHF. The CDR3 DNA sequence: TGTGCCAGCAAAGTGGCGGGGATGGGCAATCAGCCCCAGCATTTT.

This clonotype was recorded a few times. This chain uses TRBV7-9 with TRBJ1-4, with D perhaps matching TRBD1 (5 bases). The CDR3 is 12 amino acids. Looked up from germline, CDR1 is SEHNR and CDR2 is FQNEAQ (reference sequence). V was shortened by 5 bases and J by 13 bases, with 14 bases between the two germline ends. Here the CDR3 reads CASSRTQGRLFF. The CDR3 DNA reads TGTGCCAGCAGCCGCACGCAGGGACGACTGTTTTTT.

This chain uses TRBV3-1 with TRBJ1-1; the D is unclear. The CDR3 totals 15 residues. Germline lookup yields CDR1 LGHDT and CDR2 YNNKEL (reference sequence). The V gene lost 0 bases and the J gene lost 1 base, with 9 bases spanning the gap. The CDR3 nucleotides are TGTGCCAGCAGCCAAGACCGCCTTAGGAACACTGAAGCTTTCTTT. It codes for CASSQDRLRNTEAFF.

V gene TRBV10-1 combines with J gene TRBJ1-2, with D unclear. The CDR3 extends over 13 amino acids. Germline V gene sequence: CDR1 WNHNN, CDR2 SYGVQD (reference sequence). V lost 4 bases and J lost 3, with 9 bases in between. CDR3 DNA sequence: TGCGCCAGCAGTGCCTGGACGGACTATGGCTACACCTTC. Translating it yields CASSAWTDYGYTF.

DNA of the CDR3: TGTGCCAGCAGCCAAGATGTCGGCTACACCTTC. It encodes CASSQDVGYTF. V is TRBV3-1 and J is TRBJ1-2; D is uncertain. Germline V gene sequence: CDR1 LGHDT, CDR2 YNNKEL (reference sequence). The CDR3 totals 11 residues. The V gene lost 0 bases and the J gene lost 8 bases, with 4 bases spanning the gap.

The chain is built from TRBV7-2 and TRBJ2-1; TRBD1 aligns across 9 bases. J gave up 15 bases and V 5 bases, and 8 bases lay outside the gene matches. The length of the CDR3 is 12 residues. Germline V gene lookup returns CDR1 SGHTA and CDR2 FQGNSA. CDR3 residues: CASSPRDRAAFF. As DNA, the CDR3 is TGTGCCAGCAGCCCGAGGGACAGGGCGGCGTTCTTC.